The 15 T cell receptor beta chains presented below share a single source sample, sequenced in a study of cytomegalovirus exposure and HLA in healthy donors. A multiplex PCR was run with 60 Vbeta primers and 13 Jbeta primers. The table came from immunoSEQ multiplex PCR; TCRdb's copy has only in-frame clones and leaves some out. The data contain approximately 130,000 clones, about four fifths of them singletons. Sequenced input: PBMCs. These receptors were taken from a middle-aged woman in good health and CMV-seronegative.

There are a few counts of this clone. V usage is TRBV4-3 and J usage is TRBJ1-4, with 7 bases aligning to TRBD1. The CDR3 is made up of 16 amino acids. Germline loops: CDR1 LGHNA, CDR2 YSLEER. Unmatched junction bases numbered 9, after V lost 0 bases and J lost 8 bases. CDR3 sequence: CASSQDLRGLGEKLFF. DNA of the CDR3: TGCGCCAGCAGCCAAGACCTTAGGGGGCTGGGAGAAAAACTGTTTTTT.

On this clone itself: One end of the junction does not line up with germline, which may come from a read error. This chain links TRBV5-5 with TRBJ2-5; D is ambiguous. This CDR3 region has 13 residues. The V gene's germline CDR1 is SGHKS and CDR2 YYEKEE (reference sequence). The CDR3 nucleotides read TGTGCCGGCAGCTTGGTCTACCAAGAGACCCAGTACTTC. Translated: CAGSLVYQETQYF.

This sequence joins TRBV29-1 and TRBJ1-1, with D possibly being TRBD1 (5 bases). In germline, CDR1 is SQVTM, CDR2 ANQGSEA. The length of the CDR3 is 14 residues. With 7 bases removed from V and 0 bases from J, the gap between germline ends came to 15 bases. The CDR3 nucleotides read TGCAGCGCCGAAAGACAGACCATGAACACTGAAGCTTTCTTT. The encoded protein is CSAERQTMNTEAFF. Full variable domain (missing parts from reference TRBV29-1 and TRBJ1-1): SAVISQKPSRDICQRGTSLTIQCQVDSQVTMMFWYRQQPGQSLTLIATANQGSEATYESGFVIDKFPISRPNLTFSTLTVSNMSPEDSSIYLCSAERQTMNTEAFFGQGTRLTVV.

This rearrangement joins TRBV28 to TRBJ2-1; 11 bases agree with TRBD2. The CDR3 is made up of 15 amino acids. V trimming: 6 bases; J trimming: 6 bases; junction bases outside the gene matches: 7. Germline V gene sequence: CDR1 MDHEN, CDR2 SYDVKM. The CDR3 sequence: CASRAYTSGSNEQFF. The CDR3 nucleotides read TGTGCCAGCAGGGCATATACTAGCGGGAGCAATGAGCAGTTCTTC. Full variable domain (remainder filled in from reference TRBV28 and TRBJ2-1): DVKVTQSSRYLVKRTGEKVFLECVQDMDHENMFWYRQDPGLGLRLIYFSYDVKMKEKGDIPEGYSVSREKKERFSLILESASTNQTSMYLCASRAYTSGSNEQFFGPGTRLTVL.

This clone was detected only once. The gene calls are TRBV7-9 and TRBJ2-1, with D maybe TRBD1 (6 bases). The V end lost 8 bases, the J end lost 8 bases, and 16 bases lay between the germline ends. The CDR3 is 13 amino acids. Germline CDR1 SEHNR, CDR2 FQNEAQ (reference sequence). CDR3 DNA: TGTGCCAGCGCGGACAGCTATCGGGATGAGCAGTTCTTC. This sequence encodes CASADSYRDEQFF.

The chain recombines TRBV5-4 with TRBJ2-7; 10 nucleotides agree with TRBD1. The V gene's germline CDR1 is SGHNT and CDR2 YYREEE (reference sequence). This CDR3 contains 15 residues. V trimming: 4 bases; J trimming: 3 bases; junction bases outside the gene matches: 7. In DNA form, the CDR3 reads TGTGCCAGCAGCAGGGCGGGGACAGGGGTCTACGAGCAGTACTTC. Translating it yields CASSRAGTGVYEQYF.

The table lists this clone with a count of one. The CDR3 loop is CAISESNGGDYGYTF. Here the CDR3 DNA reads TGTGCCATCAGTGAGTCGAATGGAGGAGACTATGGCTACACCTTC. The V and J genes are TRBV10-3 and TRBJ1-2, with D unclear. V lost 0 bases to trimming and J lost 3 bases, with 11 bases between them. Germline CDR1 and CDR2: ENHRY and SYGVKD. The CDR3 extends over 15 amino acids.

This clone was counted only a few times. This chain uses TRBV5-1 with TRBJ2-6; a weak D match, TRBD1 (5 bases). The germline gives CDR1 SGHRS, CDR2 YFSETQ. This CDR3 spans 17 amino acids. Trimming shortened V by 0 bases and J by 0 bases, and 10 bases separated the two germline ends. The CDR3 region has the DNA TGCGCCAGCAGCTTGGAGGCAGGGCACTCTGGGGCCAACGTCCTGACTTTC. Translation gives CASSLEAGHSGANVLTF. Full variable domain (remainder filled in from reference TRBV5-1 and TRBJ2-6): KAGVTQTPRYLIKTRGQQVTLSCSPISGHRSVSWYQQTPGQGLQFLFEYFSETQRNKGNFPGRFSGRQFSNSRSEMNVSTLELGDSALYLCASSLEAGHSGANVLTFGAGSRLTVL.

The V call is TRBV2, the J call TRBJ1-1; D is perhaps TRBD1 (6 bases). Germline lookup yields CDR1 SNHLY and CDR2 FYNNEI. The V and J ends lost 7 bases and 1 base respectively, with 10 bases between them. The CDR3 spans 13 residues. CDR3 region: CASNYRANTEAFF. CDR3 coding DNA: TGTGCCAGCAACTACAGGGCGAACACTGAAGCTTTCTTT.

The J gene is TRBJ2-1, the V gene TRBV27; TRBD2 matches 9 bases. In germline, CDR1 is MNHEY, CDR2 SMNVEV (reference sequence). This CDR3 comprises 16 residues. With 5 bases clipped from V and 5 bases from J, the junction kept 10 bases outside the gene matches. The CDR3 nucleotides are TGTGCCAGCAGTCCTATTATAGCGGGGGCGGACAATGAGCAGTTCTTC. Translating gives CASSPIIAGADNEQFF.

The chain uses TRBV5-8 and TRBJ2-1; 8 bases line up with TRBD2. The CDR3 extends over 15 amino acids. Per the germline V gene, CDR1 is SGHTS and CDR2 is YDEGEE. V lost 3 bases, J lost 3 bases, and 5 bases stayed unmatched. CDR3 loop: CASSSSGGHYNEQFF. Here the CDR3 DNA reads TGTGCCAGCAGCTCGTCGGGGGGGCACTACAATGAGCAGTTCTTC.

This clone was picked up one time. The CDR3 region is CASSLGAGRETQYF. The CDR3 nucleotides are TGTGCCAGCAGCTTAGGGGCAGGGCGAGAGACCCAGTACTTC. The rearrangement links TRBV7-9 to TRBJ2-5, with a possible D match to TRBD1 (5 bases). The germline V gene encodes CDR1 SEHNR and CDR2 FQNEAQ (reference sequence). Deletions cut 1 base from V and 4 bases from J, with 10 bases between. The CDR3 spans 14 residues.

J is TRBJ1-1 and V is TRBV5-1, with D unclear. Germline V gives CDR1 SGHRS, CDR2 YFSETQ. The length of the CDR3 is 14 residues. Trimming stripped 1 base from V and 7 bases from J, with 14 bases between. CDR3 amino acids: CASSLLWRDREAFF. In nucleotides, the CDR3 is TGCGCCAGCAGCTTGTTGTGGAGAGATCGTGAAGCTTTCTTT.

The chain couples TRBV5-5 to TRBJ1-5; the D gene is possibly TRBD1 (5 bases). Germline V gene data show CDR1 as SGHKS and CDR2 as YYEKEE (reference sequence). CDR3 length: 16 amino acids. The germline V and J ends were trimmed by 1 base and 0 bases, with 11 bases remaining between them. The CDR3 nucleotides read TGTGCCAGCAGCTTGTTCGGGGGATATAGCAATCAGCCCCAGCATTTT. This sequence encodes CASSLFGGYSNQPQHF.

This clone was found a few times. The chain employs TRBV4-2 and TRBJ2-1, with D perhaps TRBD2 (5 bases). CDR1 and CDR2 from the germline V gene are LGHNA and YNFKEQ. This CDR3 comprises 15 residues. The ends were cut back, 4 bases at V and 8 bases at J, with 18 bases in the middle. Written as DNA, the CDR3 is TGTGCCAGCAGCCTAGGACTGGTTTCAACCTATGAGCAGTTCTTC. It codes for CASSLGLVSTYEQFF.